Shown below are 9 T cell receptor beta chains from a single sample sequenced in a study of spatial heterogeneity in lung cancer (dated by TCRdb to about 2019). The library was produced with 5' RACE. For sequencing, a NextSeq 500 was employed. TCRdb handled the public reads itself, with Q25 trimming in fastp and clone calling in MiXCR, and kept productive beta chains. Every distinct CDR3 protein forms one entry, paired with its most common genes and DNA. This sample lists about 11,000 distinct CDR3 sequences; 5% to 5.5% were detected once. The ten largest clones add up to around an eighth of the sample. The intended sense of this specimen's time point label: sample taken at primary tumor resection. These receptors have no identified antigens. General study outcomes and caveats: A correlation was observed between the number of expanded intratumoral alpha and beta TCRs and the tumor nonsynonymous mutation count.

Sequenced material: lung tumor tissue, taken at surgery. Receptors originate from a male donor with early-stage non-small cell lung cancer.

The table lists this clonotype with many counts. V is TRBV7-9 and J is TRBJ1-1; D call uncertain. CDR1 and CDR2 (germline): SEHNR, FQNEAQ (reference sequence). V lost 2 bases and J 3 bases, leaving 4 bases between the germline ends. This CDR3 comprises 12 residues. In DNA, the CDR3 is TGTGCCAGCAGCTTACAGGACACTGAAGCTTTCTTT. It encodes CASSLQDTEAFF.

This clonotype was counted at least ten times. This chain links TRBV6-2 or TRBV6-3 with TRBJ1-5; the D is unclear. Trimming left V 2 bases short and J 7 bases short, with 9 bases between. Germline V gene data show CDR1 as MNHEY and CDR2 as SVGEGT. The CDR3 extends over 13 amino acids. CDR3 region: CASSYGEGQPQHF. In DNA form, the CDR3 reads TGTGCCAGCAGTTACGGTGAGGGCCAGCCCCAGCATTTT.

At least ten counts were recorded for this clonotype. The chain has TRBV6-6 and TRBJ1-5; TRBD1 is a possible D gene (5 bases). Deletions cut 3 bases from V and 7 bases from J, with 7 bases between. CDR3 length equals 12 residues. Germline CDR1 and CDR2: MNHNY and SVGAGI (reference sequence). The CDR3 coding sequence is TGTGCCAGCAGTTATGGGGACCAGCCCCAGCATTTT. Its protein is CASSYGDQPQHF.

CDR3 loop: CASSLGTGGSYEQYF. DNA of the CDR3: TGTGCCAGCAGCTTAGGGACAGGGGGTTCCTACGAGCAGTACTTC. The V and J genes are TRBV7-2 and TRBJ2-7, with TRBD1 identical over 10 bases. The germline CDR1 and CDR2 sequences are SGHTA and FQGNSA. The CDR3 loop spans 15 amino acids. Unmatched junction bases numbered 1, after V lost 1 base and J lost 1 base.

This clonotype came up a few times. This chain uses TRBV7-2 with TRBJ2-7; 9 bases line up with TRBD2. Germline V gene sequence: CDR1 SGHTA, CDR2 FQGNSA. The CDR3 has 11 amino acids. The CDR3: CASGGSYEQYF. CDR3 nucleotides: TGTGCTAGCGGGGGCTCCTACGAGCAGTACTTC.

Ten or more counts support this clonotype. This chain joins TRBV20-1 and TRBJ1-2; D remains unclear. CDR1 is DFQATT and CDR2 is SNEGSKA in the germline V gene (reference sequence). The CDR3 is 12 residues long. The ends were cut back, 6 bases at V and 5 bases at J, with 13 bases in the middle. The CDR3 sequence: CSALRHRYGYTF. Here the CDR3 DNA reads TGCAGTGCCCTACGACACCGATATGGCTACACCTTC.

This clonotype was observed many times. The chain has TRBV11-2 and TRBJ2-3, with 9 bases that match TRBD1. Looked up from germline, CDR1 is SGHAT and CDR2 is FQNNGV. The CDR3 has 15 residues. The junction had 10 bases not matched to a gene; V was cut back by 5 bases and J by 7 bases. The CDR3 spells CASSARDRALHTQYF. CDR3 bases: TGTGCCAGCAGCGCCCGGGACAGGGCCCTACATACGCAGTATTTT.

Ten or more counts support this clonotype. The chain couples TRBV2 to TRBJ2-2; unclear D gene. Between the trimmed V and J ends, which lost 8 bases and 3 bases, there was a span of 4 bases. Per germline, CDR1 SNHLY and CDR2 FYNNEI. The CDR3 has 11 residues. The CDR3 DNA reads TGTGCCAGCGAGTACACCGGGGAGCTGTTTTTT. The encoded protein is CASEYTGELFF.

This clonotype has ten or more counts. The genes are TRBV10-3 and TRBJ1-2; the match to TRBD1 covers 7 bases. After removal of 6 bases from V and 2 bases from J, the junction contained 6 bases not matched to a gene. Germline CDR1 ENHRY, CDR2 SYGVKD. This CDR3 spans 14 amino acids. CDR3 region: CAISPPGGNYGYTF. DNA for the CDR3: TGTGCCATCAGCCCCCCAGGGGGGAACTATGGCTACACCTTC.